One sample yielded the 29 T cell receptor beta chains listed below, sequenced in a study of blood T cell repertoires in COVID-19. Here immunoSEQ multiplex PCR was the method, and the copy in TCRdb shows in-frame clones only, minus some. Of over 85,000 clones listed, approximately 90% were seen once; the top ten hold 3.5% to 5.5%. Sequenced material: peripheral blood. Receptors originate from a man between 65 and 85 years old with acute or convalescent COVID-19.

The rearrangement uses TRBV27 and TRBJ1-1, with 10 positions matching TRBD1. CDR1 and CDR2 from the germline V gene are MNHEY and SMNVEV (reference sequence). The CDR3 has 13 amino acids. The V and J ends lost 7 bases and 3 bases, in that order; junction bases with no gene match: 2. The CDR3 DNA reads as TGTGCCAGCACCGGGACAGGGGACACTGAAGCTTTCTTT. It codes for CASTGTGDTEAFF.

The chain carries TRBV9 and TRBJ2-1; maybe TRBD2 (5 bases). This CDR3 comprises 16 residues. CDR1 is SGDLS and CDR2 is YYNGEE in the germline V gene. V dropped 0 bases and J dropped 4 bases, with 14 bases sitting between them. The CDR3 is CASSVGGVRGYNEQFF. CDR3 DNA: TGTGCCAGCAGCGTAGGAGGAGTCCGGGGATACAATGAGCAGTTCTTC.

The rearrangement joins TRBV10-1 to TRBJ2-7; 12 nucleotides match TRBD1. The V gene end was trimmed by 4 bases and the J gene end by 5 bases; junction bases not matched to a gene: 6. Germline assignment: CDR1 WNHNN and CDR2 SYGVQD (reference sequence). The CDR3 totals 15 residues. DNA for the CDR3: TGCGCCAGCAGTGGACCGGGACAGGGGGCGGACGAGCAGTACTTC. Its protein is CASSGPGQGADEQYF.

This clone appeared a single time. In DNA, the CDR3 is TGTGCCAGCAGTTCCGGGACAGGGGGCTATGGCTACACCTTC. It codes for CASSSGTGGYGYTF. The chain joins TRBV6-5 to TRBJ1-2; 11 nucleotides align to TRBD1. The ends lost 4 bases at V and 4 bases at J; junction bases unmatched: 2. In germline, CDR1 is MNHEY, CDR2 SVGAGI. The CDR3 sequence is 14 residues long.

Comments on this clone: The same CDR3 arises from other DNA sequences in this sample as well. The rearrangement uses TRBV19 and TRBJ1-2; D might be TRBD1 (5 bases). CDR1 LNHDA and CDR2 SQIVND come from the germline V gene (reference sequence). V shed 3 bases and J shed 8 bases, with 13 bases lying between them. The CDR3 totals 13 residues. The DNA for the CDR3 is TGTGCCAGTAGTATCGGAGGGGTTGGGGGCTACACCTTC. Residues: CASSIGGVGGYTF.

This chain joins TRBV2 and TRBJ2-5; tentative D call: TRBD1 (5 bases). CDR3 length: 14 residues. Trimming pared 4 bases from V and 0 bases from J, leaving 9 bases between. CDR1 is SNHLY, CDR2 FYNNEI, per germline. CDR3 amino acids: CASSGRTNQETQYF. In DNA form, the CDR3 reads TGTGCCAGCAGTGGTAGGACAAACCAAGAGACCCAGTACTTC.

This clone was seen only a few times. The CDR3 region has the DNA TGCGCCAGCAGCTTGGGGAGGATGGAGGGCGGGGGATATAATTCACCCCTCCACTTT. Amino acids: CASSLGRMEGGGYNSPLHF. The chain uses TRBV5-1 and TRBJ1-6; perhaps TRBD1 as D (5 bases). The CDR3 length is 19 residues. V lost 0 bases to trimming and J lost 4 bases, with 20 bases between them. CDR1 and CDR2 (germline): SGHRS, YFSETQ.

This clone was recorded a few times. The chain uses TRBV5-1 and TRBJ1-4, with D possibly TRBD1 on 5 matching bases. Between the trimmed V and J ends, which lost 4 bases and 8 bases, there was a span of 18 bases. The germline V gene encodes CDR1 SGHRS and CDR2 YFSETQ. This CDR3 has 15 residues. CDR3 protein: CASSGEGRGEEKLFF. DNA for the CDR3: TGCGCCAGCAGCGGCGAGGGGCGCGGGGAGGAAAAACTGTTTTTT.

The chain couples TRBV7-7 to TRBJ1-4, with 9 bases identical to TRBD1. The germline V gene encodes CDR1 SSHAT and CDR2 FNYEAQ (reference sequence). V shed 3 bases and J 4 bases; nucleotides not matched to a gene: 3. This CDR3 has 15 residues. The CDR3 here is CASSFGTGINEKLFF. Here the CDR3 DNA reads TGTGCCAGCAGCTTCGGGACAGGGATTAATGAAAAACTGTTTTTT.

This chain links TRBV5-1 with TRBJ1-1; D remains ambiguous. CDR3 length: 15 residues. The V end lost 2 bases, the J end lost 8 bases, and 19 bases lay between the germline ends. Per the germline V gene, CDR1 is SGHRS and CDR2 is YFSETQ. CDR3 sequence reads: CASSFEGRSVSEAFF. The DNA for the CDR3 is TGCGCCAGCAGCTTCGAAGGGAGATCCGTTTCAGAAGCTTTCTTT.

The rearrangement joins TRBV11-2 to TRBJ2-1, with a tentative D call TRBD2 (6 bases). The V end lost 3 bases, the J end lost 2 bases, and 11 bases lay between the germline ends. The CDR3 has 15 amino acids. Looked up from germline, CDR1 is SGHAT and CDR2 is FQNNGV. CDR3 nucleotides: TGTGCCAGCAGCTTTAATAGCGGCACCTACAATGAGCAGTTCTTC. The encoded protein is CASSFNSGTYNEQFF.

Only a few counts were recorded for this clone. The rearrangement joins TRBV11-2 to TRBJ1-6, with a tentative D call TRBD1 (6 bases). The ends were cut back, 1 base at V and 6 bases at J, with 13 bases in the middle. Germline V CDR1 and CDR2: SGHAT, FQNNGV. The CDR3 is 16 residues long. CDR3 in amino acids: CASSLAGGDGNSPLHF. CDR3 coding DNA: TGTGCCAGCAGCTTAGCGGGGGGCGATGGTAATTCACCCCTCCACTTT.

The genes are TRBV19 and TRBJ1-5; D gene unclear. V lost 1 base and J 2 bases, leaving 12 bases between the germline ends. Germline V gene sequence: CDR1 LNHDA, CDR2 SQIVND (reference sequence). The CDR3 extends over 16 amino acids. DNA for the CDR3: TGTGCCAGTAGTATAGCCCCGGGTCGGGGCAATCAGCCCCAGCATTTT. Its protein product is CASSIAPGRGNQPQHF.

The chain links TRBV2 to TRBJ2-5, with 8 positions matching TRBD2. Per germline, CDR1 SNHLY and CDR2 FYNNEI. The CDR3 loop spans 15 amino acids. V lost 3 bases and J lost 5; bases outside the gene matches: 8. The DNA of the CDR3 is TGTGCCAGCAGTGATACGCCAGCGGGGGCTGAGACCCAGTACTTC. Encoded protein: CASSDTPAGAETQYF.

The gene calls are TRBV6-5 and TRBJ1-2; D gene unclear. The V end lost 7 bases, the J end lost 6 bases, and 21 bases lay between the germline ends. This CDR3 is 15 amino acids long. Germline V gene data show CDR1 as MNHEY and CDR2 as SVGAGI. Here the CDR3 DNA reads TGTGCCAGCATCCGTAGCGGGGAGACGAGGAATGGCTACACCTTC. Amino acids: CASIRSGETRNGYTF.

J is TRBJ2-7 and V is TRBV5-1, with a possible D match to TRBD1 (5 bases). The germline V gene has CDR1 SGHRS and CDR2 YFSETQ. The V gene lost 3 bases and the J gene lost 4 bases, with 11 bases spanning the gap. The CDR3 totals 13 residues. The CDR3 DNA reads TGCGCCAGCAGCTCCAGGGCGATTTACGAGCAGTACGTC. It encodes CASSSRAIYEQYV.

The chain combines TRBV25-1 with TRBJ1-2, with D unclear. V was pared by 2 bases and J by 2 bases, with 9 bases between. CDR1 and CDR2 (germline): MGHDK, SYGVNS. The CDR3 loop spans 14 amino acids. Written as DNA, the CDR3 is TGTGCCAGCAGTGAAACTTTACCAAACTATGGCTACACCTTC. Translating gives CASSETLPNYGYTF.

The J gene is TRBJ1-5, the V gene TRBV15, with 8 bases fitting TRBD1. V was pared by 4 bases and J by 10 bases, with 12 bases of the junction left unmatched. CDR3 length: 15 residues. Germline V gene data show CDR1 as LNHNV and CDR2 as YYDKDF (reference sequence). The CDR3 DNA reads TGTGCCACCAGCACCGGCGCAGGGGGCACAAAACCCCAGCATTTT. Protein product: CATSTGAGGTKPQHF. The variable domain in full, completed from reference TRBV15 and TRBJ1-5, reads DAMVIQNPRYQVTQFGKPVTLSCSQTLNHNVMYWYQQKSSQAPKLLFHYYDKDFNNEADTPDNFQSRRPNTSFCFLDIRSPGLGDTAMYLCATSTGAGGTKPQHFGDGTRLSIL.

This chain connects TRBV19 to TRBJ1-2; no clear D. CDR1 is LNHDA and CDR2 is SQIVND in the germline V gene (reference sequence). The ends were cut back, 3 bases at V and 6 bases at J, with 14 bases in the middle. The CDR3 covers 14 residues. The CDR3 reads CASSMLGGFDGYTF. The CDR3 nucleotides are TGTGCCAGTAGTATGTTGGGAGGATTCGATGGCTACACCTTC.

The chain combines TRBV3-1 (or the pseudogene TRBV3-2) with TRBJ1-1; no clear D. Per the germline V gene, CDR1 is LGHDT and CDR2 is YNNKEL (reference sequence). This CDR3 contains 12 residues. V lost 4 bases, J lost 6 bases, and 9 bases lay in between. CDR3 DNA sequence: TGTGCCAGCAGCCGGACCGGGGCTGAAGCTTTCTTT. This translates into CASSRTGAEAFF.

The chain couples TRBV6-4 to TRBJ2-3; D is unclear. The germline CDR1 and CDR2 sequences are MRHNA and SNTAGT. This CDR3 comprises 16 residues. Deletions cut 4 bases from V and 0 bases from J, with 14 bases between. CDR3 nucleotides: TGTGCCAGCAGTGCCTCCTTAGAGAAAAGCACAGATACGCAGTATTTT. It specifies CASSASLEKSTDTQYF.

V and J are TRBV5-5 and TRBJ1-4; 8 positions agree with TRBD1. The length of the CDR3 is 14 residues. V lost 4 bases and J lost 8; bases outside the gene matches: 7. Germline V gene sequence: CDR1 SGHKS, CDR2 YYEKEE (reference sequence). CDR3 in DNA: TGTGCCAGCAGCCGAGGACAGGGCGGGGAAAAACTGTTTTTT. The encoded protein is CASSRGQGGEKLFF.

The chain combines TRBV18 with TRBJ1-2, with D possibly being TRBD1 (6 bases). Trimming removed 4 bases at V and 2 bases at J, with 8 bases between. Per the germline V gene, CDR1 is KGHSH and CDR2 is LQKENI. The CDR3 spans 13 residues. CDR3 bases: TGTGCCAGCTCACAGGGGGAGAACTATGGCTACACCTTC. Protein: CASSQGENYGYTF.

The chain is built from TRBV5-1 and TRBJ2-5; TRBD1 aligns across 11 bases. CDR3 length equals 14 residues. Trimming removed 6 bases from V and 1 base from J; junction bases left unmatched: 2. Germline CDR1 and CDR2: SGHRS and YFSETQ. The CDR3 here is CASKGQGGQETQYF. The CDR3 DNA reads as TGCGCCAGCAAGGGACAGGGGGGCCAAGAGACCCAGTACTTC.

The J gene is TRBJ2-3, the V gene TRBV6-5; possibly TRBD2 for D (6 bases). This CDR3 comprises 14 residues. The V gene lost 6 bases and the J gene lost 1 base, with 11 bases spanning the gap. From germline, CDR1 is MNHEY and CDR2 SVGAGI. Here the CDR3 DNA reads TGTGCCAGCAGAGGAGGGTGGGGCACAGATACGCAGTATTTT. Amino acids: CASRGGWGTDTQYF.

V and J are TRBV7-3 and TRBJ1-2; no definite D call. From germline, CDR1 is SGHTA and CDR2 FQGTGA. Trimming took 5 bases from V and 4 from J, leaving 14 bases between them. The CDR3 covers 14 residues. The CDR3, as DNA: TGTGCCAGCAGCGGTGGAGGGAATGTCTATGGCTACACCTTC. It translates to CASSGGGNVYGYTF.

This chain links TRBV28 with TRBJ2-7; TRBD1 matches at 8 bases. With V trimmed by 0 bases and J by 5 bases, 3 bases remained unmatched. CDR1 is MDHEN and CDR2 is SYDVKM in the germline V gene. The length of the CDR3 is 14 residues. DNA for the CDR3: TGTGCCAGCAGTTTATGGGACAGGGAAGACGAGCAGTACTTC. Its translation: CASSLWDREDEQYF.

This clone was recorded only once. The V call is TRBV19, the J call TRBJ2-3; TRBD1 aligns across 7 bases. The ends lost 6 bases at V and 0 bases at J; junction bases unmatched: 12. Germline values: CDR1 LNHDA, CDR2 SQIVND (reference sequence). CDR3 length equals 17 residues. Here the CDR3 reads CASSPLSPGQSTDTQYF. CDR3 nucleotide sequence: TGTGCCAGTAGCCCGCTCTCCCCGGGACAGAGCACAGATACGCAGTATTTT. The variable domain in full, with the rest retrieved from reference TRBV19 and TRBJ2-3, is DGGITQSPKYLFRKEGQNVTLSCEQNLNHDAMYWYRQDPGQGLRLIYYSQIVNDFQKGDIAEGYSVSREKKESFPLTVTSAQKNPTAFYLCASSPLSPGQSTDTQYFGPGTRLTVL.

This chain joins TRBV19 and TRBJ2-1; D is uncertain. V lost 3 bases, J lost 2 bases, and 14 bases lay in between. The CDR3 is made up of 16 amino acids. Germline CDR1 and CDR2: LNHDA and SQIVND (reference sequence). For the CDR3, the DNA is TGTGCCAGTAGTATGAGTGGTTACAGCCCCTACAATGAGCAGTTCTTC. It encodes CASSMSGYSPYNEQFF.